These T cell receptor beta chains were read from a single sample in a study of tumor-infiltrating lymphocytes in primary liver carcinoma. TCRdb recomputed calls from the multiplex PCR reads with MiXCR, one row per CDR3 protein. The data contain around 70,000 distinct CDR3 sequences, approximately 74% of them singletons. Sequenced: liver tumor tissue from sampling region 4. The origin of the receptors is a man in his forties with primary liver carcinoma and hepatitis B virus infection. Both conserved end residues are part of each CDR3. Each record gives: CDR3 protein, CDR3 DNA, V gene, D gene, CDR3 length, J gene, clone size. The D gene is left open where the match is weak. Part of the rows lack a size; the others show once, few, many or a class for expanded clones.

CDR3aa: CASNSPLAGESRDTQYF
CDR3nt: TGTGCCAGCAATTCGCCACTGGCGGGAGAATCAAGAGATACGCAGTATTTT
v_gene: TRBV12-3/TRBV12-4
d_gene: TRBD2
len: 17
j_gene: TRBJ2-3
abundance: .

CDR3aa: CAGSPVTSGSAETQFF
CDR3nt: TGTGCCGGCAGCCCCGTGACTAGCGGGAGCGCGGAGACCCAGTTCTTC
v_gene: TRBV14
d_gene: TRBD2
len: 16
j_gene: TRBJ2-1
abundance: .

CDR3aa: CASSLVALEGTGGLFF
CDR3nt: TGTGCTAGCAGCTTAGTGGCGCTAGAGGGAACCGGGGGGCTGTTTTTT
v_gene: TRBV11-2
d_gene: .
len: 16
j_gene: TRBJ2-2
abundance: .

CDR3aa: CASSWDRVLTGELFF
CDR3nt: TGCGCCAGCAGTTGGGACAGGGTTTTAACCGGGGAGCTGTTTTTT
v_gene: TRBV4-1
d_gene: TRBD1
len: 15
j_gene: TRBJ2-2
abundance: .

CDR3aa: CASGRQFYGYTF
CDR3nt: TGTGCCAGCGGACGCCAGTTCTATGGCTACACCTTC
v_gene: TRBV6-5
d_gene: .
len: 12
j_gene: TRBJ1-2
abundance: many

CDR3aa: CASSLSTGDQPQHF
CDR3nt: TGTGCCAGCAGCTTATCCACAGGGGATCAGCCCCAGCATTTT
v_gene: TRBV7-9
d_gene: TRBD1
len: 14
j_gene: TRBJ1-5
abundance: many

CDR3aa: CASSLYYHQFF
CDR3nt: TGTGCCAGCAGTTTATACTATCACCAGTTCTTC
v_gene: TRBV28
d_gene: .
len: 11
j_gene: TRBJ2-1
abundance: many

CDR3aa: CASSHYSGGSYEQYF
CDR3nt: TGTGCCAGCAGTCATTATTCGGGAGGGAGCTACGAGCAGTACTTC
v_gene: TRBV11-2
d_gene: TRBD2
len: 15
j_gene: TRBJ2-7
abundance: .

CDR3aa: CASSSLTSGSYEQYF
CDR3nt: TGTGCCAGCAGCTCCTTGACTAGCGGTTCCTACGAGCAGTACTTC
v_gene: TRBV7-8
d_gene: TRBD2
len: 15
j_gene: TRBJ2-7
abundance: many

CDR3aa: CDSSLPRDYGYAF
CDR3nt: TGTGACAGCAGCCTTCCCCGGGATTATGGCTACGCCTTC
v_gene: TRBV5-6
d_gene: .
len: 13
j_gene: TRBJ1-2
abundance: .

CDR3aa: CVSRRAIRIQTRVQDEQFF
CDR3nt: TGCGTCAGCAGGCGCGCAATCCGGATCCAGACAAGAGTCCAGGATGAGCAGTTCTTC
v_gene: TRBV11-2
d_gene: .
len: 19
j_gene: TRBJ2-1
abundance: .

CDR3aa: CVSTVEAGVEPQHF
CDR3nt: TGTGTCAGCACTGTGGAGGCTGGTGTTGAACCCCAGCATTTT
v_gene: TRBV6-1
d_gene: .
len: 14
j_gene: TRBJ1-5
abundance: .

CDR3aa: CSVERRDRGYNEQFF
CDR3nt: TGCAGCGTTGAGCGCCGGGACAGGGGTTACAATGAGCAGTTCTTC
v_gene: TRBV29-1
d_gene: TRBD1
len: 15
j_gene: TRBJ2-1
abundance: large

CDR3aa: CASRGRGWDEQFF
CDR3nt: TGTGCCAGCAGGGGCAGGGGATGGGATGAGCAGTTCTTC
v_gene: TRBV7-2
d_gene: .
len: 13
j_gene: TRBJ2-1
abundance: many

CDR3aa: CAINVRVRTYNEQFF
CDR3nt: TGTGCCATCAATGTAAGGGTCAGGACTTACAATGAGCAGTTCTTC
v_gene: TRBV10-3
d_gene: .
len: 15
j_gene: TRBJ2-1
abundance: .

CDR3aa: CVVRTLNTDTQYF
CDR3nt: TGTGTCGTCCGGACCCTCAACACAGATACGCAGTATTTT
v_gene: TRBV6-5
d_gene: .
len: 13
j_gene: TRBJ2-3
abundance: many

CDR3aa: CASYRDSTDNEQFF
CDR3nt: TGTGCCAGTTATCGGGACAGCACGGACAATGAGCAGTTCTTC
v_gene: TRBV2
d_gene: TRBD1
len: 14
j_gene: TRBJ2-1
abundance: many

CDR3aa: CVSSLDPSYEQYF
CDR3nt: TGTGTCAGCAGCTTAGATCCGTCCTACGAGCAGTACTTC
v_gene: TRBV11-2
d_gene: .
len: 13
j_gene: TRBJ2-7
abundance: few

CDR3aa: CATSDSTPRRDSYNEQFF
CDR3nt: TGTGCCACCAGTGACTCAACCCCGCGCCGGGACAGTTACAATGAGCAGTTCTTC
v_gene: TRBV24-1
d_gene: TRBD1
len: 18
j_gene: TRBJ2-1
abundance: many

CDR3aa: CASSATRGWNTEAFF
CDR3nt: TGTGCCAGCAGTGCAACCCGGGGGTGGAACACTGAAGCTTTCTTT
v_gene: TRBV25-1
d_gene: .
len: 15
j_gene: TRBJ1-1
abundance: .

CDR3aa: CASSRQRPYSGNTIYF
CDR3nt: TGTGCCAGCAGTCGACAGCGACCGTACTCTGGAAACACCATATATTTT
v_gene: TRBV6-5
d_gene: .
len: 16
j_gene: TRBJ1-3
abundance: many

CDR3aa: CASSWRTGNYYGHTF
CDR3nt: TGTGCCAGCAGCTGGCGGACAGGGAACTACTATGGTCACACCTTC
v_gene: TRBV7-8
d_gene: TRBD1
len: 15
j_gene: TRBJ1-2
abundance: .

CDR3aa: CAISSSQEEIQYF
CDR3nt: TGTGCCATTTCCTCGTCCCAGGAAGAGATCCAGTACTTC
v_gene: TRBV6-5
d_gene: .
len: 13
j_gene: TRBJ2-5
abundance: once

CDR3aa: CGAGQNTEAFF
CDR3nt: TGCGGAGCTGGACAGAACACTGAAGCTTTCTTT
v_gene: TRBV20-1
d_gene: .
len: 11
j_gene: TRBJ1-1
abundance: .

CDR3aa: CASSLEGVNTGELFF
CDR3nt: TGTGCCAGCAGTTTAGAGGGGGTGAACACCGGGGAGCTGTTTTTT
v_gene: TRBV28
d_gene: .
len: 15
j_gene: TRBJ2-2
abundance: many

CDR3aa: CASSMGQDSEKLFF
CDR3nt: TGTGCCAGCAGTATGGGACAGGACAGTGAAAAACTGTTTTTT
v_gene: TRBV6-6
d_gene: TRBD1
len: 14
j_gene: TRBJ1-4
abundance: .

CDR3aa: CASSQEAGTNYGYTF
CDR3nt: TGCGCCAGCAGCCAAGAAGCCGGAACAAACTATGGCTACACCTTC
v_gene: TRBV4-1
d_gene: .
len: 15
j_gene: TRBJ1-2
abundance: many